A single sample gave rise to the 26 T cell receptor beta chains below, sequenced in a study of radiotherapy plus CTLA-4 blockade in lung cancer. Only in-frame clones appear in the TCRdb table, and some are missing; sequencing was by immunoSEQ multiplex PCR. In the table there are about 15,000 clones, approximately 89% of which are singletons. The sample in question was peripheral blood, obtained from a patient treated with radiotherapy plus ipilimumab. These receptors were obtained from a human donor with non-small cell lung cancer that progressed on radiotherapy plus ipilimumab. Some clones in this sample may be carry-over from other donors' samples.

The chain joins TRBV4-1 to TRBJ2-6; D unclear. V gave up 0 bases and J gave up 2 bases, with 14 bases separating them. Germline V gene data show CDR1 as MGHRA and CDR2 as YSYEKL. The CDR3 is 18 amino acids. The CDR3 region has the DNA TGCGCCAGCAGCCAAGATCCCCTAGATACCCCTGGGGCCAACGTCCTGACTTTC. This codes for CASSQDPLDTPGANVLTF.

This chain uses TRBV4-1 with TRBJ2-2; 7 bases line up with TRBD2. Trimming took 0 bases from V and 7 from J; bases not matched to a gene: 8. The CDR3 spans 16 residues. Germline assignment: CDR1 MGHRA and CDR2 YSYEKL. In nucleotides, the CDR3 is TGCGCCAGCAGCCAAGATGGGAGACTAGCAAGCGGGGAGCTGTTTTTT. Translating gives CASSQDGRLASGELFF.

This chain connects TRBV5-1 to TRBJ2-7, with TRBD1 identical over 9 bases. Germline V CDR1 and CDR2: SGHRS, YFSETQ. This CDR3 contains 13 residues. V trimming: 4 bases; J trimming: 4 bases; junction bases outside the gene matches: 3. As DNA, the CDR3 is TGCGCCAGCAGCCCGGACAGGGGTTACGAGCAGTACTTC. Translating it yields CASSPDRGYEQYF.

DNA of the CDR3: TGTGCCAGCAGAACGACAGGGGGCTACGAGCAGTACTTC. It codes for CASRTTGGYEQYF. The gene calls are TRBV27 and TRBJ2-7; 9 nucleotides align to TRBD1. The CDR3 runs to 13 residues. Germline V gives CDR1 MNHEY, CDR2 SMNVEV (reference sequence). V shed 6 bases and J 3 bases; nucleotides not matched to a gene: 3.

The V gene is TRBV5-1, the J gene TRBJ2-3; TRBD1 matches at 10 bases. Trimming took 7 bases from V and 1 from J; bases not matched to a gene: 3. Germline lookup yields CDR1 SGHRS and CDR2 YFSETQ. CDR3 length: 14 residues. The chain's CDR3 is CASETGGGTDTQYF. CDR3 nucleotides: TGCGCCAGCGAGACAGGGGGCGGCACAGATACGCAGTATTTT.

In this sample, this clone turned up once. The chain couples TRBV4-1 to TRBJ2-5; TRBD2 matches 7 bases. V was pared by 4 bases and J by 5 bases, with 4 bases of the junction left unmatched. The CDR3 covers 13 residues. The germline V gene has CDR1 MGHRA and CDR2 YSYEKL. This chain's CDR3 is CASSREGRETQYF. CDR3 coding DNA: TGCGCCAGCAGCCGGGAGGGCCGGGAGACCCAGTACTTC.

V and J are TRBV28 and TRBJ2-1, with D perhaps matching TRBD2 (6 bases). Trimming removed 2 bases from V and 11 bases from J, with 10 bases in between. The CDR3 has 12 amino acids. CDR1 MDHEN and CDR2 SYDVKM come from the germline V gene. CDR3 DNA: TGTGCCAGCAGTTTACAAAGCGGGCAGCAGTTCTTC. Its translation is CASSLQSGQQFF.

The J gene is TRBJ1-5, the V gene TRBV7-2; 9 bases are a match to TRBD1. Unmatched junction bases numbered 16, after V lost 2 bases and J lost 5 bases. Per the germline V gene, CDR1 is SGHTA and CDR2 is FQGNSA. The CDR3 spans 19 residues. CDR3 sequence (DNA): TGTGCCAGCAGCTTATACGAGGGCCCGGGACAGGGTATAGATCAGCCCCAGCATTTT. Protein sequence: CASSLYEGPGQGIDQPQHF.

The V gene is TRBV7-2, the J gene TRBJ2-5, with 7 bases matching TRBD2. The J segment lost 1 base and the V segment lost 2 bases, leaving 7 bases of the junction unmatched. Germline V gives CDR1 SGHTA, CDR2 FQGNSA. This CDR3 has 16 residues. The CDR3 reads CASSLQAGLSQETQYF. CDR3 nucleotides: TGTGCCAGCAGCTTACAAGCGGGATTGAGCCAAGAGACCCAGTACTTC.

The chain employs TRBV19 and TRBJ2-5, with 7 bases matching TRBD1. V gave up 4 bases and J gave up 5 bases; unmatched junction bases: 10. This CDR3 contains 15 residues. Germline CDR1 is LNHDA and CDR2 is SQIVND (reference sequence). The CDR3 region is CASSNTPDRAETQYF. The CDR3 bases are TGTGCCAGTAGTAACACCCCCGACAGGGCCGAGACCCAGTACTTC.

This chain connects TRBV18 to TRBJ2-1, with D perhaps TRBD2 (6 bases). CDR3 length equals 15 residues. V lost 3 bases and J lost 5, with 14 bases in between. Germline V gives CDR1 KGHSH, CDR2 LQKENI. The CDR3 nucleotides read TGTGCCAGCTCACCCCTGGGGACTCGCAACAATGAGCAGTTCTTC. This translates into CASSPLGTRNNEQFF.

J is TRBJ2-2 and V is TRBV10-1; 8 nucleotides line up with TRBD1. CDR1 and CDR2 from the germline V gene are WNHNN and SYGVQD (reference sequence). Trimming took 9 bases from V and 4 from J; bases not matched to a gene: 7. This CDR3 spans 14 amino acids. The CDR3 reads CASERDRCTGELFF. Here the CDR3 DNA reads TGCGCCAGTGAAAGGGACAGGTGCACCGGGGAGCTGTTTTTT.

This sequence joins TRBV6-5 and TRBJ1-4, with D uncertain. This CDR3 spans 12 amino acids. Germline-derived CDR1 and CDR2 are MNHEY and SVGAGI. The germline V and J ends were trimmed by 1 base and 8 bases, with 5 bases remaining between them. The CDR3 nucleotides are TGTGCCAGCAGTTACTTAGCCGAAAAACTGTTTTTT. It is translated as CASSYLAEKLFF.

This clone is a singleton in its sample. This chain links TRBV11-1 with TRBJ2-7; TRBD2 agrees at 11 bases. CDR3 length: 17 amino acids. Germline CDR1 SGHAT, CDR2 FQDESV (reference sequence). V dropped 0 bases and J dropped 3; count of bases not matched to a gene: 7. CDR3 sequence: CASSLARGTSGGYEQYF. CDR3 sequence (DNA): TGTGCCAGCAGCTTAGCACGGGGGACTAGCGGAGGCTACGAGCAGTACTTC.

In nucleotides, the CDR3 is TGTGCCAGCAGCCAAGAGGAACGGGGGGGATACGAGCAGTACTTC. Its protein product is CASSQEERGGYEQYF. V usage is TRBV4-2 and J usage is TRBJ2-7; 8 bases fit TRBD2. CDR1 and CDR2 from the germline V gene are LGHNA and YNFKEQ. V trimming: 0 bases; J trimming: 4 bases; junction bases outside the gene matches: 5. The CDR3 contains 15 residues.

This sequence joins TRBV19 and TRBJ2-7; TRBD2 aligns across 8 bases. Germline V gene data show CDR1 as LNHDA and CDR2 as SQIVND (reference sequence). The CDR3 contains 16 residues. Trimming removed 1 base from V and 4 bases from J; junction bases left unmatched: 9. The CDR3 sequence: CASSIGLAGGVYEQYF. The CDR3 DNA reads as TGTGCCAGTAGTATAGGCCTCGCCGGGGGGGTGTACGAGCAGTACTTC.

The chain combines TRBV6-5 with TRBJ2-2; TRBD1 aligns across 9 bases. Germline lookup yields CDR1 MNHEY and CDR2 SVGAGI. The V and J ends lost 8 bases and 3 bases, in that order; junction bases with no gene match: 4. The CDR3 runs to 14 residues. CDR3 in DNA: TGTGCCAGCGGGACAGGGTATGACACCGGGGAGCTGTTTTTT. This encodes CASGTGYDTGELFF.

V and J are TRBV4-3 and TRBJ1-2; possibly TRBD1 for D (5 bases). The V end lost 0 bases, the J end lost 2 bases, and 10 bases lay between the germline ends. Looked up from germline, CDR1 is LGHNA and CDR2 is YSLEER. The CDR3 loop spans 15 amino acids. CDR3 bases: TGCGCCAGCAGCCAAGATCTCGGGGGGAACTATGGCTACACCTTC. Translation gives CASSQDLGGNYGYTF.

This chain connects TRBV19 to TRBJ1-3; D uncertain. CDR1 and CDR2 from the germline V gene are LNHDA and SQIVND (reference sequence). Trimming left V 3 bases short and J 4 bases short, with 10 bases between. This CDR3 comprises 14 residues. This CDR3 is CASSIRNSGNTIYF. DNA of the CDR3: TGTGCCAGTAGTATTCGGAACAGCGGAAACACCATATATTTT.

The rearrangement links TRBV15 to TRBJ2-3; TRBD1 matches at 7 bases. The CDR3 runs to 14 residues. Looked up from germline, CDR1 is LNHNV and CDR2 is YYDKDF (reference sequence). Trimming cost V 6 bases and J 4 bases; bases outside gene matches: 7. CDR3 DNA sequence: TGTGCCACCAGGGGAGACAGGGTACCAGATACGCAGTATTTT. Its translation: CATRGDRVPDTQYF.

V usage is TRBV5-6 and J usage is TRBJ2-1; TRBD2 matches 10 bases. Germline CDR1 and CDR2: SGHDT and YYEEEE. The V segment lost 0 bases and the J segment 2 bases; nucleotides outside the gene matches: 5. This CDR3 contains 17 residues. The CDR3 sequence is CASSLGLAGFTYNEQFF. The DNA of the CDR3 is TGTGCCAGCAGCTTGGGACTAGCGGGTTTCACCTACAATGAGCAGTTCTTC. Filled out from reference TRBV5-6 and TRBJ2-1, the complete variable domain reads DAGVTQSPTHLIKTRGQQVTLRCSPKSGHDTVSWYQQALGQGPQFIFQYYEEEERQRGNFPDRFSGHQFPNYSSELNVNALLLGDSALYLCASSLGLAGFTYNEQFFGPGTRLTVL.

The rearrangement joins TRBV11-3 to TRBJ2-1, with 9 bases that match TRBD1. The CDR3 sequence is 14 residues long. The J segment lost 9 bases and the V segment lost 5 bases, leaving 8 bases of the junction unmatched. In germline, CDR1 is SGHNT, CDR2 YENEEA. The CDR3 here is CASSAGQGRAEQFF. CDR3 DNA sequence: TGTGCCAGCAGCGCGGGACAGGGAAGGGCTGAGCAGTTCTTC.

The J gene is TRBJ1-4, the V gene TRBV7-2; D might be TRBD1 (5 bases). Deletions cut 2 bases from V and 0 bases from J, with 10 bases between. Germline loops: CDR1 SGHTA, CDR2 FQGNSA. The CDR3 has 16 residues. CDR3 sequence reads: CASSLNAGPTNEKLFF. For the CDR3, the DNA is TGTGCCAGCAGCTTAAATGCAGGGCCAACTAATGAAAAACTGTTTTTT. Based on the CDR3 plus reference TRBV7-2 and TRBJ1-4, the full variable domain is GAGVSQSPSNKVTEKGKDVELRCDPISGHTALYWYRQSLGQGLEFLIYFQGNSAPDKSGLPSDRFSAERTGGSVSTLTIQRTQQEDSAVYLCASSLNAGPTNEKLFFGSGTQLSVL.

This rearrangement joins TRBV5-1 to TRBJ2-5; D is perhaps TRBD2 (7 bases). The CDR3 is 15 amino acids. Germline V gives CDR1 SGHRS, CDR2 YFSETQ. The germline V and J ends were trimmed by 4 bases and 5 bases, with 18 bases remaining between them. The CDR3 loop is CASSGSGDTRETQYF. CDR3 DNA sequence: TGCGCCAGCAGCGGGAGCGGGGACACCCGGGAGACCCAGTACTTC.

The rearrangement uses TRBV4-2 and TRBJ2-7; 9 bases align to TRBD2. This CDR3 comprises 15 residues. CDR1 and CDR2 from the germline V gene are LGHNA and YNFKEQ. The V gene end was trimmed by 4 bases and the J gene end by 4 bases; junction bases not matched to a gene: 8. CDR3 sequence (DNA): TGTGCCAGCAGCCCTTACCTAGCGGGAAAGTACGAGCAGTACTTC. Translating it yields CASSPYLAGKYEQYF.

The CDR3 sequence is CASSFVRDSPTYEQYF. The CDR3 nucleotides read TGTGCCAGCAGTTTTGTCCGGGACAGCCCCACCTACGAGCAGTACTTC. The chain joins TRBV27 to TRBJ2-7, with 7 positions matching TRBD1. This CDR3 has 16 amino acids. Germline V CDR1 and CDR2: MNHEY, SMNVEV (reference sequence). V lost 3 bases and J lost 2; bases outside the gene matches: 10.